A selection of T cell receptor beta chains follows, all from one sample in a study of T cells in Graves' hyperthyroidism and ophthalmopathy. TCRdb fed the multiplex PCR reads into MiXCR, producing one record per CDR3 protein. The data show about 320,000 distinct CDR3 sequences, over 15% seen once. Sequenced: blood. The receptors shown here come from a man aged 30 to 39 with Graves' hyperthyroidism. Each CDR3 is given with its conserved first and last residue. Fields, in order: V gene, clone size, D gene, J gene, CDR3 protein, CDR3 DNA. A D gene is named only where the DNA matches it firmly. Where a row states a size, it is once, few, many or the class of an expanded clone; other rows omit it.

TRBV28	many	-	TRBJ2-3	CASTVEQGVSTDTQYF	TGTGCCAGCACGGTTGAACAGGGAGTCTCCACAGATACGCAGTATTTT
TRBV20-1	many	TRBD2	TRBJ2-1	CSALGELSGSYNEQFF	TGCAGTGCTCTCGGGGAGCTTAGCGGGAGTTACAATGAGCAGTTCTTC
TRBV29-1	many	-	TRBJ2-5	CSVGKETQYF	TGCAGCGTTGGTAAAGAGACCCAGTACTTC
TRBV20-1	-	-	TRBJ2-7	CSARAATGPLYEQYF	TGCAGTGCTAGGGCCGCCACTGGGCCCCTCTACGAGCAGTACTTC
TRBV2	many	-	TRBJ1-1	CATPGHGARVGTEAFF	TGTGCCACCCCGGGACACGGTGCTCGGGTGGGCACTGAAGCTTTCTTT
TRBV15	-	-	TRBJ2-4	CATSGLEGYAKNIQYF	TGTGCCACCAGCGGCCTAGAGGGCTACGCCAAAAACATTCAGTACTTC
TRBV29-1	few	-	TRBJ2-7	CSTGESSYEQYF	TGCAGCACAGGCGAGAGCTCCTACGAGCAGTACTTC
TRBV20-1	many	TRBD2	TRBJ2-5	CSARVSGKPVETQYF	TGCAGTGCTAGGGTTAGCGGGAAACCGGTGGAGACCCAGTACTTC
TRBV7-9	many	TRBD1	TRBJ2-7	CASSDRDRGGSYEQYF	TGTGCCAGCAGCGATCGCGACAGGGGAGGCTCCTACGAGCAGTACTTC
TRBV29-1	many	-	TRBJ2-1	CSASRRYNEQFF	TGCAGCGCCTCGCGCCGGTACAATGAGCAGTTCTTC
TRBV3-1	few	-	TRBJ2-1	CASSQNNRDYNEQFF	TGTGCCAGCAGCCAAAATAACCGGGACTACAATGAGCAGTTCTTC
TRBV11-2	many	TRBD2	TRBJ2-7	CASRTSTSGGEQYF	TGTGCCAGCAGGACTTCGACTAGCGGGGGAGAGCAGTACTTC
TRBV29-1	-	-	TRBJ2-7	CSVEDWASNEQYF	TGCAGCGTTGAAGACTGGGCGAGTAACGAGCAGTACTTC
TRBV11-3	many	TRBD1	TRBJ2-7	CASSSWTGLNEQYF	TGTGCCAGCAGCTCCTGGACAGGGTTGAACGAGCAGTACTTC
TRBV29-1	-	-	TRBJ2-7	CSVFEGNSGEQYF	TGCAGCGTCTTCGAGGGCAATTCTGGCGAGCAGTACTTC
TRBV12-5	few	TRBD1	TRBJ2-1	CASGLVLGQAPDEQFF	TGTGCTAGTGGTTTGGTACTGGGACAGGCTCCTGATGAGCAGTTCTTC
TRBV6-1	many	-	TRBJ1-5	CASSSTWTVSGQPQHF	TGTGCCAGCAGTTCAACTTGGACAGTCTCAGGACAGCCCCAGCATTTT
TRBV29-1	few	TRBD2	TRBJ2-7	CSVVAGEVEQYF	TGCAGCGTTGTAGCGGGAGAAGTCGAGCAGTACTTC
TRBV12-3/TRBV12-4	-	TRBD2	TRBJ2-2	CASCGTSGNTGELFF	TGTGCCAGCTGCGGAACTAGCGGAAACACCGGGGAGCTGTTTTTT
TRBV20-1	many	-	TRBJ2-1	CSAPDRYGNEQFF	TGCAGTGCTCCAGACAGGTACGGGAATGAGCAGTTCTTC
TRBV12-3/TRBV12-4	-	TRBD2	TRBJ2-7	CASSSSGASYEQCF	TGTGCCAGCAGTTCCAGCGGGGCCTCCTACGAGCAGTGCTTC